A single TCR beta chain is shown here with its context. The antigen it binds to is not known. No base quality values were provided; no much bigger clone lies one nucleotide off. This sample was included in a study of T cell responses to AZD1222 COVID-19 vaccine (dated by TCRdb to about 2021). Study-wide context: AZD1222 recipients whose second dose came at about 4 weeks and those whose second dose came at about 12 weeks were combined into one group, since spike-specific TCR depth and breadth did not differ between the two schedules. TCR sequencing covered about 230 trial participants: 207 given two doses of AZD1222 and 26 given two doses of MenACWY control vaccine. Enrollment into the trials was organized by age into subgroups of 18-55, 56-69 and 70-plus years, and those subgroups contained roughly 150, 30 and 60 TCR-sequenced participants, respectively.

The investigation overall reported the following: A significant rise in spike-specific TCR breadth and depth was observed after two AZD1222 doses relative to day 0 and relative to MenACWY recipients. The vaccine-associated CD4 TCRs covered the entire spike protein, and the dominant responses fell in regions 160-218 and 743-854. The 56-69-year group was small, and its depth increase did not reach significance, likely because of low power. No day 14 peak-response samples were available, so repertoires were characterized only after the peak T cell response. Participants were mostly white British, with more females than males. The authors suggested clonal diversity may have been underestimated. Epitopes outside the regions mutated in the B.1.351 and B.1.1.7 variants were reportedly recognized by nearly half of the unique spike-specific TCRs. Conclusions about previously exposed vaccinees are limited because only six or seven AZD1222 recipients were SARS-CoV-2 seropositive at baseline.

V is shortened by 6 bases, J by 2 bases, and the region joining them spans 11 bases. Including the terminal cysteine and phenylalanine, the CDR3 comprises 14 residues. The only DNA kept is the CDR3, 42 bases in frame from the first base. CDR1 and CDR2 are read off the germline V gene (reference sequence) as SEHNR and FQNEAQ. The CDR3 regions of human TCRbeta chains were subjected to immunosequencing. Under the source paper's analysis protocol: TCRs in the repertoires were matched against a reference library of SARS-CoV-2-specific TCRs that had been generated with the MIRA antigen-specificity platform. Breadth was defined as the fraction of unique TCRs that were SARS-CoV-2-associated, and depth was defined as the fraction of total T cells that were SARS-CoV-2-associated. Using the MIRA data, every spike-specific TCR was mapped to the spike region that the TCR reacted to and assigned to either a CD4 or a CD8 class. Log10-transformed breadth and depth values were compared by one-way ANOVA with Sidak's multiple comparisons tests. TCRdb took this table from immuneACCESS and kept in-frame rearrangements with V and J called. Such tables lack part of the clones; where checked against another copy, unresolved V genes explain under half of the gap, and the rest is unexplained. D and trimming come from the DNA, and the V and J calls and clone size come from that table. This sample gives about 130,000 clones in total; approximately 88% of them show up just once. The ten largest clones represent around 5.6% of the sample.

Per the publication, the time point label means: baseline before first vaccination. The vaccinee samples were drawn from two UK trials, COV001 and COV002, one of which was a single-blind randomized controlled phase 2/3 trial testing AZD1222 (ChAdOx1 nCoV-19) in healthy adults. Trial participant PBMC samples were collected at day 0 and day 28 after the second dose for TCRbeta chain sequencing. This receptor was taken from an adult in good health. Recombination connected TRBV7-9 to TRBJ1-5; no confident D gene assignment can be made. This specimen consisted of peripheral blood, obtained on day 0 of AZD1222 vaccination. The nucleotides read TGTGCCAGCAGTGGAGAGGACGGCAATCAGCCCCAGCATTTT. Its protein product is CASSGEDGNQPQHF. With the portions outside the CDR3 filled from the reference TRBV7-9 and TRBJ1-5 genes, the complete variable region becomes DTGVSQNPRHKITKRGQNVTFRCDPISEHNRLYWYRQTLGQGPEFLTYFQNEAQLEKSRLLSDRFSAERPKGSFSTLEIQRTEQGDSAMYLCASSGEDGNQPQHFGDGTRLSIL.